This T cell receptor beta chain comes out of a study of T-cell memory formation after mild COVID-19. Constant-segment primers served in 5'RACE that generated TCR alpha and TCR beta cDNA libraries bearing sample barcodes and UMIs. TCRdb reanalysed the 5' RACE reads using MiXCR and keeps one entry per CDR3 protein. The data hold almost 550,000 distinct CDR3 sequences, with roughly 22% observed a single time. This receptor was taken from an adult woman who had mild COVID-19 (a few samples of this study predate the infection). Cell type and time point are not known. The sample taken for sequencing was PBMCs or a T cell subset sorted from them (not recorded which).

This CDR3 is CASSYSYGEKLFF. For the CDR3, the DNA is TGTGCCAGCAGTTATTCCTACGGGGAAAAACTGTTTTTT. J is TRBJ1-4 and V is TRBV5-5; D unclear. The CDR3 runs 13 residues. Germline values: CDR1 SGHKS, CDR2 YYEKEE (reference sequence). Trimming removed 5 bases from V and 8 bases from J, with 13 bases in between.